What follows describes a single T cell receptor beta chain. The sample belongs to a study of blood T cell repertoires in COVID-19. The CDR3 sequence is 13 residues long. Per germline, CDR1 SGHAT and CDR2 FQNNGV. V lost 5 bases to trimming and J lost 5 bases, with 12 bases between them. Only in-frame clones appear in the TCRdb table, and some are missing; sequencing was by immunoSEQ multiplex PCR. The sample lists some 170,000 clones, about 90% occurring once. The chain is built from TRBV11-2 and TRBJ1-2, with D possibly being TRBD1 (5 bases). This receptor was taken from a human donor with acute COVID-19. The donor label of this sample is uncertain. The sequenced sample was PBMCs or T cells enriched from blood (not recorded which). CDR3 in DNA: TGTGCCAGCAGCGCGACAGTAAAGTATGGCTACACCTTC. It specifies CASSATVKYGYTF.